The 28 T cell receptor beta chains presented below share a single source sample, sequenced in a study of shared clonotypes between healthy human individuals. Method: immunoSEQ multiplex PCR; TCRdb's copy keeps in-frame clones and lacks some. Among about 2.2 million clones listed, about 92% were seen once. Naive-designated CD8 cells lacked CD45RO, were positively enriched for CCR7, and omitted terminally differentiated effector memory CD45RA+ cells. Sequenced material: naive CD8+ T cells from PBMCs. The receptors here all came from a man between 18 and 29 years old in good health. Some clones in this sample may be carry-over from other donors' samples.

The chain links TRBV5-1 to TRBJ2-1; 8 nucleotides align to TRBD2. The germline V gene has CDR1 SGHRS and CDR2 YFSETQ. The CDR3 contains 17 residues. V shed 0 bases, J shed 8 bases, and the junction held 13 bases outside the gene matches. CDR3 DNA: TGCGCCAGCAGCTTGGCCGGGTTAGCGGGGAGTCTCGATGAGCAGTTCTTC. The encoded protein is CASSLAGLAGSLDEQFF.

This clone was seen a few times. This chain connects TRBV2 to TRBJ2-2; 8 nucleotides match TRBD2. CDR1 is SNHLY and CDR2 is FYNNEI in the germline V gene. The CDR3 contains 15 residues. The trim removed 4 bases at V and 6 bases at J, leaving 7 bases unmatched. Written as DNA, the CDR3 is TGTGCCAGCAGTGTCCAGCGGGAGAGGTCCGGGGAGCTGTTTTTT. It codes for CASSVQRERSGELFF. The full variable domain, its missing parts supplied by reference TRBV2 and TRBJ2-2, is EPEVTQTPSHQVTQMGQEVILRCVPISNHLYFYWYRQILGQKVEFLVSFYNNEISEKSEIFDDQFSVERPDGSNFTLKIRSTKLEDSAMYFCASSVQRERSGELFFGEGSRLTVL.

This clone was seen repeatedly, ten times or more. The genes are TRBV6-5 and TRBJ2-7; possibly TRBD1 or TRBD2 for D (5 bases each). Germline V gene lookup returns CDR1 MNHEY and CDR2 SVGAGI. The CDR3 is 13 residues long. The V and J ends lost 7 bases and 1 base respectively, with 11 bases between them. CDR3 nucleotide sequence: TGTGCCAGCACGTCGGGGACGTCCTACGAGCAGTACTTC. Translating gives CASTSGTSYEQYF.

This rearrangement joins TRBV2 to TRBJ1-1, with TRBD1 as a possible D gene (5 bases). The CDR3 length is 16 residues. Germline CDR1 reads SNHLY; CDR2 reads FYNNEI. Trimming cost V 5 bases and J 3 bases, with 19 bases left between them. CDR3: CASSKRRREGDTEAFF. CDR3 nucleotide sequence: TGTGCCAGCAGTAAACGAAGACGGGAAGGGGACACTGAAGCTTTCTTT.

J is TRBJ2-7 and V is TRBV2, with D maybe TRBD1 (6 bases). CDR3 length equals 16 residues. Germline lookup yields CDR1 SNHLY and CDR2 FYNNEI. Trimming removed 2 bases from V and 7 bases from J, with 21 bases in between. CDR3 nucleotide sequence: TGTGCCAGCAGTGAACCAAGGACAGACACTACGGGGGAGCAGTACTTC. Protein sequence: CASSEPRTDTTGEQYF.

The J gene is TRBJ2-5, the V gene TRBV18; the match to TRBD2 covers 8 bases. CDR1 is KGHSH and CDR2 is LQKENI in the germline V gene. V was clipped by 6 bases and J by 5 bases; unmatched bases: 11. This CDR3 contains 15 residues. The CDR3 spells CASSLRGGSSETQYF. CDR3 sequence (DNA): TGTGCCAGCTCCCTCCGCGGGGGGAGTAGCGAGACCCAGTACTTC.

The sample holds one count of this clone. The chain is built from TRBV13 and TRBJ2-7; weak D call: TRBD1 (6 bases). The length of the CDR3 is 14 residues. V lost 4 bases to trimming and J lost 5 bases, with 15 bases between them. Germline-derived CDR1 and CDR2 are PRHDT and FYEKMQ (reference sequence). CDR3 DNA: TGTGCCAGCAGCTCCAACAGGGTTAGGAACGAGCAGTACTTC. Amino acid sequence: CASSSNRVRNEQYF.

The V call is TRBV28, the J call TRBJ2-1, with D perhaps matching TRBD2 (6 bases). Trimming cost V 3 bases and J 8 bases, with 17 bases left between them. Germline-derived CDR1 and CDR2 are MDHEN and SYDVKM. This CDR3 contains 15 residues. CDR3 bases: TGTGCCAGCAGTTTGATAATGCAGGGAGGCGATGAGCAGTTCTTC. Translating it yields CASSLIMQGGDEQFF.

This chain uses TRBV19 with TRBJ1-3; 9 bases agree with TRBD1. Germline assignment: CDR1 LNHDA and CDR2 SQIVND (reference sequence). The CDR3 has 15 residues. V gave up 5 bases and J gave up 2 bases; unmatched junction bases: 4. CDR3 bases: TGTGCCAGTAGTTCCGGGACAGGGACTGGAAACACCATATATTTT. Translated: CASSSGTGTGNTIYF. Filled out from reference TRBV19 and TRBJ1-3, the complete variable domain reads DGGITQSPKYLFRKEGQNVTLSCEQNLNHDAMYWYRQDPGQGLRLIYYSQIVNDFQKGDIAEGYSVSREKKESFPLTVTSAQKNPTAFYLCASSSGTGTGNTIYFGEGSWLTVV.

The chain is built from TRBV7-2 and TRBJ2-3, with 13 bases that match TRBD2. The ends lost 4 bases at V and 2 bases at J; junction bases unmatched: 12. The CDR3 totals 19 residues. CDR1 SGHTA and CDR2 FQGNSA come from the germline V gene. CDR3 DNA sequence: TGTGCCAGCAGCTCCCCCGGACTAGCGGGAGTGGGGGTCACAGATACGCAGTATTTT. Translated: CASSSPGLAGVGVTDTQYF. Using reference TRBV7-2 and TRBJ2-3 for the parts outside the CDR3, the full variable domain is GAGVSQSPSNKVTEKGKDVELRCDPISGHTALYWYRQSLGQGLEFLIYFQGNSAPDKSGLPSDRFSAERTGGSVSTLTIQRTQQEDSAVYLCASSSPGLAGVGVTDTQYFGPGTRLTVL.

J is TRBJ1-4 and V is TRBV6-6; D gene uncertain. The CDR3 is 13 amino acids. V was cut by 3 bases and J by 0 bases, with 2 bases left in between. CDR1 is MNHNY and CDR2 is SVGAGI in the germline V gene (reference sequence). The CDR3 DNA sequence: TGTGCCAGCAGTTATACAACTAATGAAAAACTGTTTTTT. Residues: CASSYTTNEKLFF.

This rearrangement joins TRBV7-2 to TRBJ2-6; D not certain. CDR1 and CDR2 from the germline V gene are SGHTA and FQGNSA. CDR3 size: 19 residues. Trimming removed 5 bases from V and 0 bases from J, with 20 bases in between. CDR3 bases: TGTGCCAGCAGCCTCGAAGGACGGATCGACCTCTCTGGGGCCAACGTCCTGACTTTC. Its protein product is CASSLEGRIDLSGANVLTF.

This chain connects TRBV5-1 to TRBJ2-1; D is uncertain. Germline V gives CDR1 SGHRS, CDR2 YFSETQ. This CDR3 has 14 residues. V lost 2 bases and J lost 2, with 8 bases in between. CDR3 coding DNA: TGCGCCAGCAGCTTCTCGGTTACCTACAATGAGCAGTTCTTC. It specifies CASSFSVTYNEQFF.

In the case of this clone: Different DNA sequences within this sample yield the same CDR3. The chain employs TRBV27 and TRBJ1-4; 8 bases match TRBD1. V lost 6 bases, J lost 8 bases, and 8 bases stayed unmatched. CDR1 is MNHEY, CDR2 SMNVEV, per germline (reference sequence). The CDR3 is made up of 14 amino acids. DNA for the CDR3: TGTGCCAGCAGCTTTCAGGGGGCAGGGGAAAAACTGTTTTTT. This sequence encodes CASSFQGAGEKLFF.

This clone has only one observation. This chain joins TRBV5-1 and TRBJ2-5, with 10 bases matching TRBD2. This CDR3 comprises 16 residues. Germline V lookup: CDR1 SGHRS, CDR2 YFSETQ. J was trimmed by 5 bases and V by 2 bases; bases with no gene match: 9. CDR3 loop: CASSFTLAGVFETQYF. CDR3 coding DNA: TGCGCCAGCAGCTTTACCCTAGCGGGAGTGTTTGAGACCCAGTACTTC.

This clone appeared a few times. In the same sample, other DNA sequences code for this CDR3. The chain couples TRBV9 to TRBJ2-1, with D maybe TRBD2 (6 bases). The CDR3 has 15 residues. The V gene's germline CDR1 is SGDLS and CDR2 YYNGEE. The V gene lost 0 bases and the J gene lost 3 bases, with 10 bases spanning the gap. The CDR3: CASSVAGESYNEQFF. The CDR3 nucleotides read TGTGCCAGCAGCGTAGCGGGAGAGAGCTACAATGAGCAGTTCTTC.

The chain combines TRBV4-1 with TRBJ1-2; no clear D. V was shortened by 0 bases and J by 6 bases, with 17 bases between the two germline ends. The CDR3 consists of 16 residues. Germline CDR1 is MGHRA and CDR2 is YSYEKL. CDR3 nucleotide sequence: TGCGCCAGCAGCCAAGATCCGATTACCTATGTCGATGGCTACACCTTC. Translated, it gives CASSQDPITYVDGYTF.

J is TRBJ2-5 and V is TRBV15; no reliable D call. CDR1 and CDR2 from the germline V gene are LNHNV and YYDKDF (reference sequence). V lost 10 bases, J lost 7 bases, and 13 bases lay in between. This CDR3 spans 11 amino acids. CDR3 in DNA: TGTGCCATCGATTCTGGCGGGACCCAGTACTTC. It codes for CAIDSGGTQYF.

The V call is TRBV11-2, the J call TRBJ2-7; 11 nucleotides agree with TRBD1. Germline trimming cut 4 bases from V and 2 bases from J; bases unmatched to any gene: 16. This CDR3 is 19 amino acids long. The germline CDR1 and CDR2 sequences are SGHAT and FQNNGV. The CDR3 nucleotides read TGTGCCAGCAGCTCCCCCCGGGACAGGGGGTGGGGGTCAACCTACGAGCAGTACTTC. Protein product: CASSSPRDRGWGSTYEQYF.

This clone was recorded only once. This chain connects TRBV11-3 to TRBJ2-2; 7 bases match TRBD1. CDR1 and CDR2 (germline): SGHNT, YENEEA. With V trimmed by 5 bases and J by 4 bases, 10 bases remained unmatched. The length of the CDR3 is 16 residues. For the CDR3, the DNA is TGTGCCAGCAGCCTAAGGACAGGAATAGGCACCGGGGAGCTGTTTTTT. This gives the protein CASSLRTGIGTGELFF.

This clone was seen once. The chain uses TRBV28 and TRBJ2-7, with D perhaps matching TRBD1 (6 bases). Germline-derived CDR1 and CDR2 are MDHEN and SYDVKM. Deletions cut 5 bases from V and 6 bases from J, with 14 bases between. The CDR3 length is 13 residues. CDR3 amino acids: CASSDDTGSEQYF. The DNA for the CDR3 is TGTGCCAGCAGTGACGATACAGGGAGCGAGCAGTACTTC.

This chain uses TRBV30 with TRBJ1-4; TRBD1 agrees at 7 bases. The junction had 5 bases not matched to a gene; V was cut back by 4 bases and J by 6 bases. CDR1 and CDR2 from the germline V gene are GTSNPN and SVGIG (reference sequence). This CDR3 comprises 13 residues. The CDR3 region is CAWNGGGDEKLFF. The CDR3 DNA follows: TGTGCCTGGAACGGAGGGGGCGATGAAAAACTGTTTTTT.

As concerns this clone: Other DNA sequences in the same sample also yield this CDR3. The chain is built from TRBV27 and TRBJ2-7; a weak D match, TRBD1 (7 bases). The CDR3 totals 14 residues. Per the germline V gene, CDR1 is MNHEY and CDR2 is SMNVEV (reference sequence). Trimming stripped 0 bases from V and 4 bases from J, with 10 bases between. CDR3 amino acids: CASSLSAGGYEQYF. In DNA, the CDR3 is TGTGCCAGCAGTTTATCCGCAGGGGGGTACGAGCAGTACTTC.

For the CDR3, the DNA is TGTGCCAGCAGCTTAGTGGGTCCAAAAAGGGCTTTCTTT. Its protein is CASSLVGPKRAFF. The V call is TRBV7-9, the J call TRBJ1-1; D uncertain. CDR3 length: 13 amino acids. Germline loops: CDR1 SEHNR, CDR2 FQNEAQ (reference sequence). Trimming cost V 1 base and J 11 bases, with 14 bases left between them. The full variable domain, in which reference TRBV7-9 and TRBJ1-1 provide the parts outside the CDR3, is DTGVSQNPRHKITKRGQNVTFRCDPISEHNRLYWYRQTLGQGPEFLTYFQNEAQLEKSRLLSDRFSAERPKGSFSTLEIQRTEQGDSAMYLCASSLVGPKRAFFGQGTRLTVV.

With regard to this clone: Other DNA variants within this sample encode the same CDR3. The chain combines TRBV7-9 with TRBJ2-5, with no clear D. Germline CDR1 is SEHNR and CDR2 is FQNEAQ (reference sequence). CDR3 length: 12 amino acids. The V end lost 0 bases, the J end lost 4 bases, and 3 bases lay between the germline ends. The CDR3 here is CASSLALETQYF. CDR3 DNA: TGTGCCAGCAGCTTAGCGTTAGAGACCCAGTACTTC.

The chain is built from TRBV30 and TRBJ2-7; TRBD2 matches at 8 bases. Trimming cost V 4 bases and J 1 base; bases outside gene matches: 6. This CDR3 spans 14 amino acids. From germline, CDR1 is GTSNPN and CDR2 SVGIG (reference sequence). The CDR3 is CAWTGERGSYEQYF. The CDR3 region has the DNA TGTGCCTGGACTGGGGAGCGGGGGTCCTACGAGCAGTACTTC.

The genes are TRBV7-9 and TRBJ1-1; D may be TRBD1 (6 bases). V lost 5 bases, J lost 4 bases, and 11 bases lay in between. Germline-derived CDR1 and CDR2 are SEHNR and FQNEAQ (reference sequence). This CDR3 region has 13 residues. CDR3 sequence: CASSHQGITEAFF. The CDR3 DNA reads as TGTGCCAGCAGCCACCAGGGGATCACTGAAGCTTTCTTT. The full variable domain, with the rest looked up from reference TRBV7-9 and TRBJ1-1, is DTGVSQNPRHKITKRGQNVTFRCDPISEHNRLYWYRQTLGQGPEFLTYFQNEAQLEKSRLLSDRFSAERPKGSFSTLEIQRTEQGDSAMYLCASSHQGITEAFFGQGTRLTVV.

The V and J genes are TRBV2 and TRBJ2-7; 8 nucleotides match TRBD1. Germline CDR1 is SNHLY and CDR2 is FYNNEI. CDR3 length equals 12 residues. V trimming: 5 bases; J trimming: 6 bases; junction bases outside the gene matches: 3. The DNA for the CDR3 is TGTGCCAGCAGTTCCGACAGGGGCGAGCAGTACTTC. It yields the protein CASSSDRGEQYF.